These 32 T cell receptor beta chains were all obtained from the same sample, sequenced in a study of T cell changes during pregnancy in multiple sclerosis (dated by TCRdb to between 2017 and 2020). Libraries were prepared through the immunoSEQ multiplex PCR assay. The immuneACCESS repertoire file appears here via TCRdb, limited to in-frame rearrangements. These files lack a portion of the clones; in checked studies, under half of the deficit traces to unresolved V genes, and the cause of the others is not known. For this sample there are some 31,000 clones; 80% to 90% appear just once. Of the sample, 6% to 8% falls within the top ten clones. This specimen was CD8+ T cells from peripheral blood mononuclear cells, taken in the second trimester of pregnancy. Source of these receptors: a female donor with multiple sclerosis, enrolled in a pregnancy study.

This clone was recorded at least ten times. This sequence joins TRBV6-1 and TRBJ2-2; TRBD2 agrees at 7 bases. CDR1 MNHNS and CDR2 SASEGT come from the germline V gene. The CDR3 runs 14 residues. The V gene end was trimmed by 2 bases and the J gene end by 3 bases; junction bases not matched to a gene: 0. Here the CDR3 DNA reads TGTGCCAGCAGTGAACTAGCGGACACCGGGGAGCTGTTTTTT. Protein sequence: CASSELADTGELFF.

The chain carries TRBV12-2 and TRBJ1-2; TRBD1 was called by the table and not checked on the DNA. TRBV12-2 is a documented pseudogene. The CDR3 extends over 14 amino acids. Here the CDR3 DNA reads TGTGCAAGTCGCACGGGGACAGGGGGGCCGTACTACACCTTC. Protein: CASRTGTGGPYYTF.

The chain uses TRBV28 and TRBJ2-7; 9 bases fit TRBD1. Unmatched junction bases numbered 5, after V lost 5 bases and J lost 0 bases. This CDR3 has 15 residues. Per germline, CDR1 MDHEN and CDR2 SYDVKM. The CDR3 region has the DNA TGTGCCAGCAGTCCGGGACAGGGCGGCTCCTACGAGCAGTACTTC. It specifies CASSPGQGGSYEQYF.

The chain combines TRBV28 with TRBJ2-7; possibly TRBD2 for D (7 bases). Trimming cost V 4 bases and J 2 bases, with 12 bases left between them. The germline CDR1 and CDR2 sequences are MDHEN and SYDVKM. The CDR3 is 14 amino acids. The CDR3 sequence: CASSWGGGPYEQYF. The CDR3 DNA reads as TGTGCCAGCAGTTGGGGCGGGGGCCCCTACGAGCAGTACTTC. The variable domain in full, completed from reference TRBV28 and TRBJ2-7, reads DVKVTQSSRYLVKRTGEKVFLECVQDMDHENMFWYRQDPGLGLRLIYFSYDVKMKEKGDIPEGYSVSREKKERFSLILESASTNQTSMYLCASSWGGGPYEQYFGPGTRLTVT.

The chain combines TRBV9 with TRBJ2-7; TRBD1 matches at 10 bases. V shed 3 bases, J shed 4 bases, and the junction held 7 bases outside the gene matches. CDR3 length equals 15 residues. From germline, CDR1 is SGDLS and CDR2 YYNGEE. CDR3 loop: CASSGAGTGDYEQYF. DNA for the CDR3: TGTGCCAGCAGCGGTGCTGGGACAGGGGATTACGAGCAGTACTTC.

The J gene is TRBJ2-6, the V gene TRBV7-9; no clear D. Germline CDR1 and CDR2: SEHNR and FQNEAQ (reference sequence). CDR3 length: 15 amino acids. The V and J ends lost 2 bases and 0 bases respectively, with 5 bases between them. The CDR3 here is CASSLPLSGANVLTF. CDR3 nucleotides: TGTGCCAGCAGCTTACCCCTCTCTGGGGCCAACGTCCTGACTTTC.

This clone appeared a single time. J is TRBJ1-1 and V is TRBV9; 7 bases align to TRBD1. The ends lost 4 bases at V and 4 bases at J; junction bases unmatched: 4. The CDR3 has 13 amino acids. Per the germline V gene, CDR1 is SGDLS and CDR2 is YYNGEE. The CDR3 spells CASSNQGGTEAFF. In DNA, the CDR3 is TGTGCCAGCAGCAATCAGGGGGGCACTGAAGCTTTCTTT.

The chain is built from TRBV10-3 and TRBJ2-5, with TRBD2 matching 16 bases. Germline CDR1 and CDR2: ENHRY and SYGVKD. V lost 0 bases and J lost 1; bases outside the gene matches: 2. This CDR3 region has 18 residues. CDR3 sequence (DNA): TGTGCCATCAGTGAGTCGGGACTAGCGGGGGGGTTCCAAGAGACCCAGTACTTC. The encoded protein is CAISESGLAGGFQETQYF.

V gene TRBV7-2 combines with J gene TRBJ2-7; D gene uncertain. V was trimmed by 2 bases and J by 0 bases, leaving 8 bases between them. The CDR3 is made up of 14 amino acids. Germline CDR1 reads SGHTA; CDR2 reads FQGNSA. The chain's CDR3 is CASSLIEYSYEQYF. In DNA, the CDR3 is TGTGCCAGCAGCTTAATAGAATACTCCTACGAGCAGTACTTC.

The gene calls are TRBV5-6 and TRBJ2-5; 12 positions agree with TRBD2. This CDR3 is built from 19 residues. With 4 bases clipped from V and 0 bases from J, the junction kept 13 bases outside the gene matches. In germline, CDR1 is SGHDT, CDR2 YYEEEE. The CDR3 DNA follows: TGTGCCAGCAGCCTCTATCGACTAGCGGGAGATACGTACCAAGAGACCCAGTACTTC. This translates into CASSLYRLAGDTYQETQYF.

For this clone: The sample has other DNA sequences that encode this CDR3 too. The V call is TRBV5-6, the J call TRBJ1-1; D remains unclear. CDR1 SGHDT and CDR2 YYEEEE come from the germline V gene. The V end was cut by 1 base, the J end by 5 bases, with 6 bases between. This CDR3 has 12 residues. CDR3: CASSLRGTEAFF. CDR3 nucleotides: TGTGCCAGCAGCTTGCGGGGAACTGAAGCTTTCTTT. Full variable domain (remainder filled in from reference TRBV5-6 and TRBJ1-1): DAGVTQSPTHLIKTRGQQVTLRCSPKSGHDTVSWYQQALGQGPQFIFQYYEEEERQRGNFPDRFSGHQFPNYSSELNVNALLLGDSALYLCASSLRGTEAFFGQGTRLTVV.

The chain carries TRBV11-2 and TRBJ1-2; TRBD1 might be the D (6 bases). There are 14 residues in the CDR3. Germline V lookup: CDR1 SGHAT, CDR2 FQNNGV. V dropped 5 bases and J dropped 3 bases, with 13 bases sitting between them. CDR3 DNA: TGTGCCAGCAGCCCCCGGGGGGCACACTATGGCTACACCTTC. Amino acid sequence: CASSPRGAHYGYTF. Filled out from reference TRBV11-2 and TRBJ1-2, the complete variable domain reads EAGVAQSPRYKIIEKRQSVAFWCNPISGHATLYWYQQILGQGPKLLIQFQNNGVVDDSQLPKDRFSAERLKGVDSTLKIQPAKLEDSAVYLCASSPRGAHYGYTFGSGTRLTVV.

V gene TRBV6-1 combines with J gene TRBJ1-6; D is uncertain. The V end was cut by 4 bases, the J end by 7 bases, with 11 bases between. The CDR3 length is 14 residues. CDR1 MNHNS and CDR2 SASEGT come from the germline V gene. The CDR3 region is CASSVTQENSPLHF. CDR3 sequence (DNA): TGTGCCAGCAGTGTTACGCAGGAAAATTCACCCCTCCACTTT.

The J gene is TRBJ2-5, the V gene TRBV7-9; TRBD2 agrees at 10 bases. With V trimmed by 4 bases and J by 2 bases, 10 bases remained unmatched. The CDR3 runs to 17 residues. CDR1 is SEHNR and CDR2 is FQNEAQ in the germline V gene (reference sequence). CDR3 sequence reads: CASSSVRTSGPQETQYF. CDR3 bases: TGTGCCAGCAGCTCCGTGAGGACTAGCGGCCCACAAGAGACCCAGTACTTC. Based on the CDR3 plus reference TRBV7-9 and TRBJ2-5, the full variable domain is DTGVSQNPRHKITKRGQNVTFRCDPISEHNRLYWYRQTLGQGPEFLTYFQNEAQLEKSRLLSDRFSAERPKGSFSTLEIQRTEQGDSAMYLCASSSVRTSGPQETQYFGPGTRLLVL.

V usage is TRBV5-1 and J usage is TRBJ2-5; TRBD1 aligns across 11 bases. The CDR3 contains 14 residues. The J segment lost 4 bases and the V segment lost 3 bases, leaving 2 bases of the junction unmatched. Germline V lookup: CDR1 SGHRS, CDR2 YFSETQ. The CDR3 loop reads CASSWGQGGETQYF. As DNA, the CDR3 is TGCGCCAGCAGCTGGGGACAGGGGGGAGAGACCCAGTACTTC. Complete variable domain (other parts from reference TRBV5-1 and TRBJ2-5): KAGVTQTPRYLIKTRGQQVTLSCSPISGHRSVSWYQQTPGQGLQFLFEYFSETQRNKGNFPGRFSGRQFSNSRSEMNVSTLELGDSALYLCASSWGQGGETQYFGPGTRLLVL.

The V call is TRBV7-2, the J call TRBJ2-3; 8 nucleotides align to TRBD1. Germline assignment: CDR1 SGHTA and CDR2 FQGNSA. Trimming cost V 5 bases and J 4 bases; bases outside gene matches: 8. The CDR3 has 15 residues. CDR3 nucleotide sequence: TGTGCCAGCAGCCCCACCGGGACAGGATCAGATACGCAGTATTTT. As protein: CASSPTGTGSDTQYF.

The J gene is TRBJ2-7, the V gene TRBV19; TRBD1 agrees at 7 bases. The CDR3 contains 13 residues. The V gene's germline CDR1 is LNHDA and CDR2 SQIVND (reference sequence). V lost 5 bases, J lost 2 bases, and 3 bases stayed unmatched. The DNA for the CDR3 is TGTGCCAGTAGTCCGGGACAGCCCTACGAGCAGTACTTC. It codes for CASSPGQPYEQYF.

This chain links TRBV2 with TRBJ2-5; TRBD1 is a possible D gene (5 bases). V shed 3 bases and J shed 2 bases, with 10 bases lying between them. CDR1 SNHLY and CDR2 FYNNEI come from the germline V gene. The CDR3 loop spans 14 amino acids. The CDR3: CASSEMAGQETQYF. In DNA form, the CDR3 reads TGTGCCAGCAGTGAGATGGCAGGGCAAGAGACCCAGTACTTC.

This chain connects TRBV9 to TRBJ2-7; 7 nucleotides align to TRBD2. V lost 4 bases and J lost 3; bases outside the gene matches: 7. Germline-derived CDR1 and CDR2 are SGDLS and YYNGEE. The CDR3 has 14 residues. CDR3 coding DNA: TGTGCCAGCAGCTCAAGCGGGACTGGCTACGAGCAGTACTTC. Translation gives CASSSSGTGYEQYF.

In regard to this clone: Other nucleotide sequences in the sample specify the same CDR3. V gene TRBV6-5 combines with J gene TRBJ1-1; D ambiguous. The V end was cut by 6 bases, the J end by 0 bases, with 8 bases between. The CDR3 consists of 13 residues. Germline CDR1 and CDR2: MNHEY and SVGAGI. The CDR3 is CASRVALNTEAFF. The CDR3 DNA follows: TGTGCCAGCAGGGTTGCGTTGAACACTGAAGCTTTCTTT.

This chain uses TRBV5-5 with TRBJ1-5, with TRBD1 identical over 8 bases. With 0 bases clipped from V and 4 bases from J, the junction kept 3 bases outside the gene matches. The CDR3 loop spans 15 amino acids. Germline-derived CDR1 and CDR2 are SGHKS and YYEKEE (reference sequence). The CDR3: CASSLVRGPNQPQHF. In DNA form, the CDR3 reads TGTGCCAGCAGCTTGGTCAGGGGGCCTAATCAGCCCCAGCATTTT.

This chain links TRBV7-8 with TRBJ2-2, with a tentative D call TRBD2 (6 bases). V lost 3 bases and J lost 0, with 11 bases in between. The germline gives CDR1 SGHVS, CDR2 FQNEAQ. CDR3 length: 16 residues. CDR3 in DNA: TGTGCCAGCAGCTTGGGACTCGAGACGAACACCGGGGAGCTGTTTTTT. Encoded protein: CASSLGLETNTGELFF.

CDR3 nucleotides: TGTGCCAGCAGTTTATACAGGGGGAATTCACCCCTCCACTTT. Its translation: CASSLYRGNSPLHF. The rearrangement uses TRBV27 and TRBJ1-6; 8 bases match TRBD1. The CDR3 runs 14 residues. From germline, CDR1 is MNHEY and CDR2 SMNVEV (reference sequence). With V trimmed by 1 base and J by 7 bases, 0 bases remained unmatched.

The J gene is TRBJ2-5, the V gene TRBV6-1; tentative D call: TRBD2 (6 bases). V dropped 2 bases and J dropped 5 bases, with 12 bases sitting between them. Germline CDR1 and CDR2: MNHNS and SASEGT. The CDR3 sequence is 14 residues long. The CDR3 region has the DNA TGTGCCAGCAGTGAATCTGGAGGGTGGGAGACCCAGTACTTC. It codes for CASSESGGWETQYF.

This chain joins TRBV28 and TRBJ2-7; 12 positions agree with TRBD2. Unmatched junction bases numbered 15, after V lost 6 bases and J lost 0 bases. The germline gives CDR1 MDHEN, CDR2 SYDVKM. The CDR3 spans 19 residues. DNA of the CDR3: TGTGCCAGCAGGCCACACCTTCGGACTAGCGGGGTGAGCTCCTACGAGCAGTACTTC. The encoded protein is CASRPHLRTSGVSSYEQYF.

The CDR3 region is CASSIFSGSYEQYF. The DNA of the CDR3 is TGTGCCAGTAGTATCTTCTCCGGGAGCTACGAGCAGTACTTC. This chain connects TRBV19 to TRBJ2-7; the D gene is possibly TRBD2 (6 bases). Trimming left V 3 bases short and J 3 bases short, with 12 bases between. CDR3 size: 14 residues. Germline CDR1 and CDR2: LNHDA and SQIVND (reference sequence).

The chain recombines TRBV11-3 with TRBJ2-1; D is possibly TRBD2 (5 bases). CDR1 is SGHNT and CDR2 is YENEEA in the germline V gene. The CDR3 length is 16 residues. Trimming took off 3 bases at V and 10 bases at J, with 22 bases between the two ends. The CDR3 DNA reads TGTGCCAGCAGCTTGCACCGGGCCTTTGGAGGAAGAGAGCAGTTCTTC. Protein: CASSLHRAFGGREQFF.

In nucleotides, the CDR3 is TGTGCCAGCAGTTTAGTATCAGCGGGAGAACATGAGCAGTTCTTC. This encodes CASSLVSAGEHEQFF. V and J are TRBV27 and TRBJ2-1, with TRBD2 matching 8 bases. Germline values: CDR1 MNHEY, CDR2 SMNVEV (reference sequence). The V segment lost 2 bases and the J segment 8 bases; nucleotides outside the gene matches: 8. This CDR3 has 15 residues.

J is TRBJ2-7 and V is TRBV5-1; a weak D match, TRBD1 (6 bases). The length of the CDR3 is 11 residues. Germline V gene lookup returns CDR1 SGHRS and CDR2 YFSETQ. Trimming cost V 3 bases and J 7 bases, with 8 bases left between them. CDR3 coding DNA: TGCGCCAGCAGCTCAGGGGTGGAGCAGTACTTC. Amino acid sequence: CASSSGVEQYF.

This chain's CDR3 is CASSQGVIYTEAFF. The DNA of the CDR3 is TGTGCCAGCAGCCAAGGGGTAATTTACACTGAAGCTTTCTTT. The chain links TRBV11-2 to TRBJ1-1; D is possibly TRBD1 (5 bases). With 5 bases removed from V and 3 bases from J, the gap between germline ends came to 13 bases. Per germline, CDR1 SGHAT and CDR2 FQNNGV. The CDR3 loop spans 14 amino acids.

The chain couples TRBV7-3 to TRBJ2-7; D may be TRBD2 (6 bases). Germline assignment: CDR1 SGHTA and CDR2 FQGTGA. V dropped 2 bases and J dropped 4 bases, with 18 bases sitting between them. The CDR3 has 16 amino acids. The CDR3 DNA follows: TGTGCCAGCAGCTTATACCGGTCCAGGAGCGGGTACGAGCAGTACTTC. As protein: CASSLYRSRSGYEQYF.

V usage is TRBV15 and J usage is TRBJ2-6, with a weak D call TRBD1 (6 bases). V lost 8 bases and J 0 bases, leaving 11 bases between the germline ends. The CDR3 consists of 15 residues. Germline lookup yields CDR1 LNHNV and CDR2 YYDKDF (reference sequence). In DNA, the CDR3 is TGTGCCACCTCCGAAGGGGGCTCTGGGGCCAACGTCCTGACTTTC. Translating it yields CATSEGGSGANVLTF.